This TCR beta chain was observed in a study of T cells in Graves' hyperthyroidism and ophthalmopathy. Findings and limits, study-wide: The model identified upcoming ophthalmopathy a median around 7.1 months ahead of onset.

TCR beta CDR3 regions were amplified from RNA. With the HTBI primer set, the TCR CDR3 went through a first round of RT-PCR. TCRdb re-derived calls from the multiplex PCR reads in MiXCR, one entry per CDR3 protein. The sample shows roughly 660,000 distinct CDR3 sequences, around a sixth of them seen only once. The CDR3 sequence is 18 residues long. V shed 3 bases and J 1 base; nucleotides not matched to a gene: 14. Germline V CDR1 and CDR2: KGHSH, LQKENI. Reasons for excluding patients were uncontrolled infection, other autoimmune disease, pregnancy or lactation. A word on this clonotype: Its antigen is not known.

Sequences were obtained from blood. The clonotype was recovered from a man over 45 with Graves' hyperthyroidism. The chain joins TRBV18 to TRBJ1-1, with 7 bases fitting TRBD1. The CDR3 here is CASSPETGMYRENTEAFF. Here the CDR3 DNA reads TGTGCCAGCTCACCTGAGACAGGGATGTATAGGGAGAACACTGAAGCTTTCTTT.